This T cell receptor beta chain was documented in a study of follicular helper T cells after annual influenza vaccination. Germline assignment: CDR1 SGHVS and CDR2 FQNEAQ. This CDR3 has 14 residues. The V end lost 1 base, the J end lost 4 bases, and 10 bases lay between the germline ends. Some clones are missing from TCRdb's copy, which holds only in-frame ones; the method was immunoSEQ multiplex PCR. The table includes roughly 9,200 clones, about 80% detected once. Time point of the sample: 2013-2014 season, 7 days after vaccination. The rearrangement links TRBV7-8 to TRBJ1-2; D is unclear. The sequence was collected from an adult who received the influenza vaccine. The input for sequencing was CXCR5- memory CD4+ T cells sorted from blood, taken 7 days after influenza vaccination. The CDR3 DNA follows: TGTGCCAGCAGCTTAGGGGAAATGGGCTATGGCTACACCTTC. Translated, it gives CASSLGEMGYGYTF.